The 29 T cell receptor beta chains given below trace back to one sample, sequenced in a study of blood T cells in healthy people across ages. Next came a second PCR, run for roughly 6 to 11 cycles, which used a sample-barcoded 5' primer along with a J-beta primer mix. TCRdb itself ran the 5' RACE reads through MiXCR, one entry per CDR3 protein. The sample includes 1.5 million to 1.8 million distinct CDR3 sequences, roughly two fifths of them seen just once. Sequencing was performed on blood. All receptors derive from a woman younger than 30 in good health.

The chain links TRBV6-6 to TRBJ1-6; 7 bases align to TRBD1. Germline V CDR1 and CDR2: MNHNY, SVGAGI (reference sequence). The CDR3 consists of 15 residues. V lost 2 bases, J lost 5 bases, and 3 bases stayed unmatched. In DNA, the CDR3 is TGTGCCAGCAGTTACGGTCAGGGGGATAATTCACCCCTCCACTTT. Its translation: CASSYGQGDNSPLHF.

CDR3 sequence reads: CASSVAGGASGYLDTQYF. The CDR3 region has the DNA TGTGCCAGCAGCGTAGCTGGTGGGGCTAGCGGATACCTAGATACGCAGTATTTT. The V call is TRBV9, the J call TRBJ2-3; 7 bases agree with TRBD2. The germline gives CDR1 SGDLS, CDR2 YYNGEE. The CDR3 covers 18 residues. With 0 bases clipped from V and 5 bases from J, the junction kept 15 bases outside the gene matches.

This clonotype was picked up one time. The rearrangement uses TRBV5-1 and TRBJ1-2; 12 bases agree with TRBD1. Germline CDR1 is SGHRS and CDR2 is YFSETQ. The V segment lost 2 bases and the J segment 7 bases; nucleotides outside the gene matches: 15. CDR3 length: 18 residues. Written as DNA, the CDR3 is TGCGCCAGCAGCTTCCTCACGGGACAGGGGGCGTTCGGAGGTGGCTACACCTTC. It is translated as CASSFLTGQGAFGGGYTF. Together with reference TRBV5-1 and TRBJ1-2, the CDR3 gives the full variable domain: KAGVTQTPRYLIKTRGQQVTLSCSPISGHRSVSWYQQTPGQGLQFLFEYFSETQRNKGNFPGRFSGRQFSNSRSEMNVSTLELGDSALYLCASSFLTGQGAFGGGYTFGSGTRLTVV.

This sequence joins TRBV20-1 and TRBJ2-3; D may be TRBD2 (7 bases). CDR3 size: 15 residues. Trimming took 1 base from V and 4 from J, leaving 15 bases between them. Per the germline V gene, CDR1 is DFQATT and CDR2 is SNEGSKA (reference sequence). The CDR3 bases are TGCAGTGCTAGAGTCTTGAGCGGGACATCAGATACGCAGTATTTT. It codes for CSARVLSGTSDTQYF.

This clonotype has more than one count but fewer than ten. This chain connects TRBV9 to TRBJ2-4, with D perhaps being TRBD1 or TRBD2 (6 bases each). Between the trimmed V and J ends, which lost 0 bases and 7 bases, there was a span of 17 bases. The CDR3 loop spans 16 amino acids. Germline-derived CDR1 and CDR2 are SGDLS and YYNGEE. The CDR3 region is CASSVGGGQGNNIQYF. As DNA, the CDR3 is TGTGCCAGCAGCGTAGGTGGGGGGCAGGGAAATAACATTCAGTACTTC.

There are a few counts of this clonotype. The chain joins TRBV29-1 to TRBJ1-1; no reliable D call. Germline-derived CDR1 and CDR2 are SQVTM and ANQGSEA. The CDR3 totals 12 residues. V was cut by 5 bases and J by 4 bases, with 11 bases left in between. CDR3 in amino acids: CSVLGVSTEAFF. The DNA of the CDR3 is TGCAGCGTTCTCGGTGTGAGCACTGAAGCTTTCTTT.

The V call is TRBV6-5, the J call TRBJ2-5; 7 bases are a match to TRBD1. The V gene end was trimmed by 5 bases and the J gene end by 1 base; junction bases not matched to a gene: 4. The CDR3 is made up of 14 amino acids. The germline CDR1 and CDR2 sequences are MNHEY and SVGAGI. CDR3 residues: CASSMTGSQETQYF. CDR3 nucleotides: TGTGCCAGCAGTATGACAGGGTCCCAAGAGACCCAGTACTTC.

The gene calls are TRBV25-1 and TRBJ2-1; TRBD2 matches at 8 bases. CDR3 length equals 15 residues. Germline CDR1 is MGHDK and CDR2 is SYGVNS. The J segment lost 2 bases and the V segment lost 2 bases, leaving 2 bases of the junction unmatched. The CDR3 DNA follows: TGTGCCAGCAGTGAAGCGGGAGGAACCTACAATGAGCAGTTCTTC. Protein sequence: CASSEAGGTYNEQFF.

This clonotype was detected only a few times. This rearrangement joins TRBV4-3 to TRBJ2-5; the match to TRBD2 covers 10 bases. The CDR3 consists of 17 residues. Unmatched junction bases numbered 9, after V lost 1 base and J lost 4 bases. Per germline, CDR1 LGHNA and CDR2 YSLEER. The CDR3 nucleotides are TGCGCCAGCAGCCAAGTTCTAGCGGGGGCAGGGAGAGAGACCCAGTACTTC. Translated: CASSQVLAGAGRETQYF.

V is TRBV3-1 and J is TRBJ1-4, with 7 bases lining up with TRBD1. The V and J ends lost 0 bases and 3 bases, in that order; junction bases with no gene match: 7. The germline gives CDR1 LGHDT, CDR2 YNNKEL (reference sequence). The CDR3 contains 17 residues. This chain's CDR3 is CASSQDISDRPNEKLFF. In nucleotides, the CDR3 is TGTGCCAGCAGCCAAGATATTTCGGACAGGCCTAATGAAAAACTGTTTTTT. The entire variable domain, with the rest obtained from reference TRBV3-1 and TRBJ1-4, is as follows: DTAVSQTPKYLVTQMGNDKSIKCEQNLGHDTMYWYKQDSKKFLKIMFSYNNKELIINETVPNRFSPKSPDKAHLNLHINSLELGDSAVYFCASSQDISDRPNEKLFFGSGTQLSVL.

The chain carries TRBV24-1 and TRBJ2-1; D is unclear. Between the trimmed V and J ends, which lost 1 base and 5 bases, there was a span of 11 bases. Germline CDR1 KGHDR, CDR2 SFDVKD. This CDR3 is built from 15 residues. The CDR3 DNA sequence: TGTGCCACCAGTGATTTTTCCCTGAAGGACAATGAGCAGTTCTTC. This translates into CATSDFSLKDNEQFF.

The chain links TRBV12-3 or TRBV12-4 to TRBJ1-6; D is unresolved. V was pared by 6 bases and J by 9 bases, with 9 bases between. This CDR3 has 12 amino acids. The CDR3 DNA reads as TGTGCCAGCAGGACGGGTATTTCACCCCTCCACTTT. This sequence encodes CASRTGISPLHF.

V is TRBV18 and J is TRBJ1-2; a weak D match, TRBD1 (5 bases). This CDR3 has 16 residues. The germline V and J ends were trimmed by 2 bases and 3 bases, with 16 bases remaining between them. The germline gives CDR1 KGHSH, CDR2 LQKENI. CDR3 amino acids: CASSPSPGLNDYGYTF. The CDR3 DNA reads TGTGCCAGCTCACCATCCCCGGGACTAAACGACTATGGCTACACCTTC.

The CDR3 DNA reads TGTGCCAGCAGCTTTTCTGGACTAGGCTACGAGCAGTACTTC. It is translated as CASSFSGLGYEQYF. The rearrangement uses TRBV7-9 and TRBJ2-7; TRBD2 agrees at 7 bases. Looked up from germline, CDR1 is SEHNR and CDR2 is FQNEAQ (reference sequence). The CDR3 contains 14 residues. V trimming: 3 bases; J trimming: 3 bases; junction bases outside the gene matches: 5.

V is TRBV20-1 and J is TRBJ1-2; no firm D call. V was pared by 7 bases and J by 4 bases, with 16 bases between. The CDR3 runs 13 residues. Germline CDR1 reads DFQATT; CDR2 reads SNEGSKA (reference sequence). DNA of the CDR3: TGCAGTGGGTCCGGAACAGCTTCCTATGGCTACACCTTC. It is translated as CSGSGTASYGYTF.

Details on this clonotype: This may come from a read error, since a much larger clone is one base off. The rearrangement links TRBV6-4 to TRBJ2-1, with TRBD2 identical over 8 bases. Trimming cost V 3 bases and J 5 bases; bases outside gene matches: 0. CDR3 length: 13 residues. The V gene's germline CDR1 is MRHNA and CDR2 SNTAGT. The CDR3 region has the DNA TGTGCCAGCAGTGAGCGGGAGGACAATGAGCAGTTCTTC. This encodes CASSEREDNEQFF.

The genes are TRBV4-1 and TRBJ1-1; 7 bases agree with TRBD1. Unmatched junction bases numbered 4, after V lost 2 bases and J lost 4 bases. The length of the CDR3 is 14 residues. Germline V CDR1 and CDR2: MGHRA, YSYEKL. DNA for the CDR3: TGCGCCAGCAGCCAAAACAGGGGCAGCACTGAAGCTTTCTTT. Residues: CASSQNRGSTEAFF.

This chain connects TRBV20-1 to TRBJ2-7; tentative D call: TRBD1 (6 bases). CDR3 size: 12 residues. The V gene's germline CDR1 is DFQATT and CDR2 SNEGSKA (reference sequence). V lost 4 bases, J lost 3 bases, and 10 bases lay in between. The chain's CDR3 is CSATGQFYEQYF. The CDR3 DNA sequence: TGCAGTGCTACCGGACAGTTCTACGAGCAGTACTTC.

The V and J genes are TRBV7-9 and TRBJ2-1; D remains ambiguous. The germline gives CDR1 SEHNR, CDR2 FQNEAQ (reference sequence). V was shortened by 6 bases and J by 3 bases, with 15 bases between the two germline ends. CDR3 length: 15 amino acids. CDR3 sequence reads: CASSRIPTDYNEQFF. The CDR3 region has the DNA TGTGCCAGCAGTCGGATTCCGACTGACTACAATGAGCAGTTCTTC.

This rearrangement joins TRBV4-3 to TRBJ2-7; 11 nucleotides line up with TRBD2. The J segment lost 6 bases and the V segment lost 0 bases, leaving 7 bases of the junction unmatched. The CDR3 covers 16 residues. CDR1 and CDR2 from the germline V gene are LGHNA and YSLEER. CDR3 residues: CASSQDGRLAGGEQYF. CDR3 coding DNA: TGCGCCAGCAGCCAAGATGGCCGGCTAGCGGGAGGCGAGCAGTACTTC.

The rearrangement links TRBV4-3 to TRBJ2-3; 8 bases are a match to TRBD2. CDR1 is LGHNA, CDR2 YSLEER, per germline. The CDR3 has 16 residues. J was trimmed by 8 bases and V by 0 bases; bases with no gene match: 10. Here the CDR3 DNA reads TGCGCCAGCAGCCAAGATCCGGGAGGGCCGAAGAGTACGCAGTATTTT. It codes for CASSQDPGGPKSTQYF.

The chain links TRBV5-1 to TRBJ2-7, with TRBD1 matching over 7 bases. The CDR3 is 14 residues long. Germline CDR1 and CDR2: SGHRS and YFSETQ. V dropped 4 bases and J dropped 2; count of bases not matched to a gene: 6. In nucleotides, the CDR3 is TGCGCCAGCAGCGAGGGACAGTCTGCCTACGAGCAGTACTTC. It encodes CASSEGQSAYEQYF. The full variable domain, its missing parts supplied by reference TRBV5-1 and TRBJ2-7, is KAGVTQTPRYLIKTRGQQVTLSCSPISGHRSVSWYQQTPGQGLQFLFEYFSETQRNKGNFPGRFSGRQFSNSRSEMNVSTLELGDSALYLCASSEGQSAYEQYFGPGTRLTVT.

This clonotype showed up just a few times. This chain joins TRBV20-1 and TRBJ2-7; possibly TRBD1 or TRBD2 for D (5 bases each). The CDR3 contains 16 residues. Germline V gene data show CDR1 as DFQATT and CDR2 as SNEGSKA (reference sequence). The V and J ends lost 2 bases and 0 bases respectively, with 17 bases between them. The CDR3 DNA reads as TGCAGTGCTAGAACCTCCTGGGCAGGGAGCTCCTACGAGCAGTACTTC. Translating gives CSARTSWAGSSYEQYF.

V gene TRBV7-6 combines with J gene TRBJ2-5, with 7 bases matching TRBD1. The CDR3 extends over 15 amino acids. The V and J ends lost 3 bases and 11 bases, in that order; junction bases with no gene match: 15. Looked up from germline, CDR1 is SGHVS and CDR2 is FNYEAQ. DNA for the CDR3: TGTGCCAGCAGCTTTCAGGGGGAAGGCTACAATGAGCAGTACTTC. This sequence encodes CASSFQGEGYNEQYF.

This clonotype occurred once. The chain combines TRBV24-1 with TRBJ2-3; 7 bases map to TRBD1. Trimming removed 4 bases from V and 2 bases from J; junction bases left unmatched: 11. Germline CDR1 is KGHDR and CDR2 is SFDVKD. This CDR3 is built from 17 residues. CDR3 nucleotides: TGTGCCACCAGTGAACCCCACAGGGGATCGGACACAGATACGCAGTATTTT. It yields the protein CATSEPHRGSDTDTQYF.

This clonotype was detected many times. The chain combines TRBV29-1 with TRBJ2-1; TRBD2 is a possible D gene (6 bases). The CDR3 length is 13 residues. Germline-derived CDR1 and CDR2 are SQVTM and ANQGSEA. V lost 8 bases and J 6 bases, leaving 17 bases between the germline ends. The CDR3 coding sequence is TGCAGCTCCTCAGGGAGGCTTTTCAATGAGCAGTTCTTC. It is translated as CSSSGRLFNEQFF.

CDR3 bases: TGTGCCAGCAGTTTATGGGACTCTTCGACCCTCCACTTT. It yields the protein CASSLWDSSTLHF. V usage is TRBV27 and J usage is TRBJ1-6, with D possibly matching TRBD1 (5 bases). CDR3 length: 13 amino acids. Trimming pared 1 base from V and 14 bases from J, leaving 12 bases between. The germline V gene encodes CDR1 MNHEY and CDR2 SMNVEV (reference sequence).

The chain carries TRBV24-1 and TRBJ2-1, with TRBD1 as a possible D gene (5 bases). CDR1 and CDR2 (germline): KGHDR, SFDVKD. V was clipped by 7 bases and J by 6 bases, with 12 bases between them. This CDR3 is 13 amino acids long. For the CDR3, the DNA is TGTGCCACCAGCGACAGCCGTCTCAATGAGCAGTTCTTC. Its translation is CATSDSRLNEQFF.

The chain is built from TRBV9 and TRBJ2-7; perhaps TRBD2 as D (5 bases). The CDR3 runs 15 residues. Germline assignment: CDR1 SGDLS and CDR2 YYNGEE. Trimming stripped 4 bases from V and 1 base from J, with 15 bases between. CDR3 residues: CASSLTAAASYEQYF. The DNA for the CDR3 is TGTGCCAGCAGCTTAACAGCGGCCGCTTCCTACGAGCAGTACTTC.